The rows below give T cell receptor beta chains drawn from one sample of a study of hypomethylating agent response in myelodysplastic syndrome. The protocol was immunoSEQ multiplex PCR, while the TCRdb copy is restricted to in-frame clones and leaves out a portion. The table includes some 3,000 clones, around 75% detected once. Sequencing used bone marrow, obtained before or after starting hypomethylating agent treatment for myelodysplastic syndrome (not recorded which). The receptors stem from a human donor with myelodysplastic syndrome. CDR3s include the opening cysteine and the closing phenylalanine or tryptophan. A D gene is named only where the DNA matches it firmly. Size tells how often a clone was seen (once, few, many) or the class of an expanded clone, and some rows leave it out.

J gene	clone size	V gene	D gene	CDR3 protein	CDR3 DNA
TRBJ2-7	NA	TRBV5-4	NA	CASSRENSYEQYF	TGTGCCAGCAGCCGAGAAAACAGCTACGAGCAGTACTTC
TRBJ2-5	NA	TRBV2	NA	CASSEGGTFYLQETQYF	TGTGCCAGCAGTGAAGGCGGGACTTTTTACCTCCAAGAGACCCAGTACTTC
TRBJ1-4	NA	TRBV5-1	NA	CASSLEGREEEKLFF	TGCGCCAGCAGCTTGGAAGGCAGGGAAGAGGAAAAACTGTTTTTT
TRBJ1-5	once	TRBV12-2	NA	CASRIQSGWDRGNQPQHF	TGTGCAAGTCGCATCCAAAGCGGGTGGGACAGGGGGAATCAGCCCCAGCATTTT
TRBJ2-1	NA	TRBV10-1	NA	CASSAGTGLVSDEQFF	TGCGCCAGCAGTGCCGGAACAGGGCTAGTGTCCGATGAGCAGTTCTTC
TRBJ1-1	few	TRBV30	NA	CAWSRRGWNTEAFF	TGTGCCTGGAGTCGGAGGGGTTGGAACACTGAAGCTTTCTTT
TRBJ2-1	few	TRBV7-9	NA	CASSQHDPPGEQFF	TGTGCCAGCAGCCAGCACGACCCTCCGGGGGAGCAGTTCTTC
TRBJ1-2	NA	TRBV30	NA	CAWSAGGAGGYTF	TGTGCCTGGAGTGCCGGGGGCGCGGGTGGCTACACCTTC
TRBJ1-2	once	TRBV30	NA	CAWSVLRDLLGYTF	TGTGCCTGGAGTGTACTCAGGGACCTCCTTGGTTACACCTTC
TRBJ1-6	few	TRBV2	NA	CASSLHNSPLHF	TGTGCCAGCAGTCTACATAATTCACCCCTCCACTTT
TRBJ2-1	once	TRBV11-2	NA	CASSLGGERFF	TGTGCCAGCAGCTTAGGAGGGGAGCGGTTCTTC
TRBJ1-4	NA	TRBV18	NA	CASSPFSINPSTNEKLFF	TGTGCCAGCTCACCATTCAGCATAAACCCCTCAACTAATGAAAAACTGTTTTTT
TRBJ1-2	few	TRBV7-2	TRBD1	CASSPRQGNSNGYTF	TGTGCCAGCAGCCCACGACAGGGGAACAGTAATGGCTACACCTTC
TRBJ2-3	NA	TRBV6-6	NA	CASSLHGPDTQYF	TGTGCCAGCAGCCTCCACGGGCCAGATACGCAGTATTTT
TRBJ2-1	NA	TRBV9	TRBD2	CASSRAGGPYNEQFF	TGTGCCAGCAGCAGAGCGGGGGGGCCCTACAATGAGCAGTTCTTC
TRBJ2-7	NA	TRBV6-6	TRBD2	CASSGLAGGYEQYF	TGTGCCAGCAGCGGACTAGCGGGGGGGTACGAGCAGTACTTC
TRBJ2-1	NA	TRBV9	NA	CASSVVLSEQFF	TGTGCCAGCAGCGTAGTTCTTTCCGAGCAGTTCTTC
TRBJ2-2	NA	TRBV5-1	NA	CASSLEAYNTGELFF	TGCGCCAGCAGCCTGGAGGCCTATAACACCGGGGAGCTGTTTTTT
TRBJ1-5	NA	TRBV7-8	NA	CASSLTPFGVSNQPQHF	TGTGCCAGCAGCCTAACCCCCTTCGGCGTTAGCAATCAGCCCCAGCATTTT
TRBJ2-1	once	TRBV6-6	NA	CASSYGRVSYNEQFF	TGTGCCAGCAGTTATGGGCGGGTCTCCTACAATGAGCAGTTCTTC
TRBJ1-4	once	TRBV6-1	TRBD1	CASSPRRQGEKLFF	TGTGCCAGCAGTCCCCGACGACAGGGTGAAAAACTGTTTTTT
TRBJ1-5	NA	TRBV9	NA	CASSATTGGQPQHF	TGTGCCAGCAGCGCCACGACCGGAGGTCAGCCCCAGCATTTT
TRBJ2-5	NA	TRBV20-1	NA	CSARVVETQYF	TGCAGTGCTAGGGTAGTGGAGACCCAGTACTTC
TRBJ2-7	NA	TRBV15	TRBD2	CATSTGLAGAPYEQYF	TGTGCCACCAGCACAGGACTAGCGGGGGCCCCCTACGAGCAGTACTTC
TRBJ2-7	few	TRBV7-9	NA	CASSFSRFRQGTSYEQYF	TGTGCCAGCAGCTTCTCTCGGTTTCGGCAGGGGACCTCCTACGAGCAGTACTTC
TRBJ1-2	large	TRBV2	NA	CASRVSQGLYGYTF	TGTGCCAGCAGGGTTTCTCAAGGGCTCTATGGCTACACCTTC
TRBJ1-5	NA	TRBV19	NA	CASSILVAPYSNQPQHF	TGTGCCAGTAGTATACTTGTGGCACCCTATAGCAATCAGCCCCAGCATTTT
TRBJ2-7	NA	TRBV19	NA	CASSSPVSWEEQYF	TGTGCCAGTAGTAGCCCAGTGTCGTGGGAAGAGCAGTACTTC